What follows is one T cell receptor beta chain and its context. CDR1 LNHDA and CDR2 SQIVND come from the germline V gene (reference sequence). The CDR3 is 15 residues long. V dropped 7 bases and J dropped 4 bases, with 19 bases sitting between them. These data are taken from a study of blood T cell repertoires in COVID-19. Study overall: The United States, Italy and Spain were the sources of the acute and convalescent COVID-19 samples. T cells, B-cell-depleted T cells, or PBMCs provided the cDNA or gDNA that served as material.

Authors' processing steps: Reference gene primer amplification gave nucleated cell count estimates. The assay was immunoSEQ multiplex PCR, and TCRdb's table has in-frame clones only and misses some. The V and J calls and clone size were taken over from that table, and D and trimming were inferred from the DNA. The table shows roughly 100,000 clones, with roughly 80% occurring only once. Sequencing was performed on peripheral blood. The source of this sequence is a man in his sixties with acute or convalescent COVID-19. The V call is TRBV19, the J call TRBJ1-1; the D gene is possibly TRBD1 (5 bases). CDR3 DNA: TGTGCCAGTACGATGAGGCAGGGTTTTGGCACTGAAGCTTTCTTT. Protein: CASTMRQGFGTEAFF.